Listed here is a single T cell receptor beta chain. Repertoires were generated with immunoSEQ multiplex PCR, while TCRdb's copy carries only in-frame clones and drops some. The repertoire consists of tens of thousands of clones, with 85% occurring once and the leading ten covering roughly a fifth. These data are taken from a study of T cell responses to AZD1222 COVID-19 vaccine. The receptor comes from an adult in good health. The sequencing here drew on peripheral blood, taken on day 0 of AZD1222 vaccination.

The CDR3 region is CASSLALLSGGNYEQYF. As DNA, the CDR3 is TGTGCCAGCAGCTTAGCGCTCCTGTCCGGGGGGAACTACGAGCAGTACTTC. The gene calls are TRBV7-8 and TRBJ2-7, with 7 bases aligning to TRBD2. V lost 0 bases and J lost 3; bases outside the gene matches: 11. The germline gives CDR1 SGHVS, CDR2 FQNEAQ. The CDR3 sequence is 17 residues long.